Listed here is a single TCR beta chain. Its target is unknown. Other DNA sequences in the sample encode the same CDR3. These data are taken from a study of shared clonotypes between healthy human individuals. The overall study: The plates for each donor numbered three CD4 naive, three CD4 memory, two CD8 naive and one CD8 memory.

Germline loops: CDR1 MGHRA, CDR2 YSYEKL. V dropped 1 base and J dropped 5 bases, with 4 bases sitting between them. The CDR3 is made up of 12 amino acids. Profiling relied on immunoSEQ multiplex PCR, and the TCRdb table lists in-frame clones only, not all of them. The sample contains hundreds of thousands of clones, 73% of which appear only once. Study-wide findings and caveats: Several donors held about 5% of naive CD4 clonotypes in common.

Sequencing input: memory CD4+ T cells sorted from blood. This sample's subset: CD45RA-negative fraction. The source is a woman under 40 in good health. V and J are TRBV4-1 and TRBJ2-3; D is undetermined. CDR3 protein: CASSQVLDTQYF. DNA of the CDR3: TGCGCCAGCAGCCAAGTCTTAGATACGCAGTATTTT.